This TCR beta chain appears in the sequencing data of a study of blood T cell repertoires in COVID-19. About the study: The analysed material was cDNA or gDNA that came from T cells, B-cell-depleted T cells, or PBMCs.

Method: immunoSEQ multiplex PCR; TCRdb's copy keeps in-frame clones and lacks some. The sample consists of more than 150,000 clones, roughly 89% of them appearing once. V lost 8 bases, J lost 2 bases, and 5 bases stayed unmatched. Germline CDR1 LNHDA, CDR2 SQIVND (reference sequence). CDR3 length equals 14 residues. The receptor comes from a man aged 45-65 years with acute or convalescent COVID-19. The chain joins TRBV19 to TRBJ2-2; TRBD1 matches at 7 bases. Material: peripheral blood. This CDR3 is CASRRGTNTGELFF. The CDR3 DNA is TGTGCCAGTCGCAGGGGGACAAACACCGGGGAGCTGTTTTTT.